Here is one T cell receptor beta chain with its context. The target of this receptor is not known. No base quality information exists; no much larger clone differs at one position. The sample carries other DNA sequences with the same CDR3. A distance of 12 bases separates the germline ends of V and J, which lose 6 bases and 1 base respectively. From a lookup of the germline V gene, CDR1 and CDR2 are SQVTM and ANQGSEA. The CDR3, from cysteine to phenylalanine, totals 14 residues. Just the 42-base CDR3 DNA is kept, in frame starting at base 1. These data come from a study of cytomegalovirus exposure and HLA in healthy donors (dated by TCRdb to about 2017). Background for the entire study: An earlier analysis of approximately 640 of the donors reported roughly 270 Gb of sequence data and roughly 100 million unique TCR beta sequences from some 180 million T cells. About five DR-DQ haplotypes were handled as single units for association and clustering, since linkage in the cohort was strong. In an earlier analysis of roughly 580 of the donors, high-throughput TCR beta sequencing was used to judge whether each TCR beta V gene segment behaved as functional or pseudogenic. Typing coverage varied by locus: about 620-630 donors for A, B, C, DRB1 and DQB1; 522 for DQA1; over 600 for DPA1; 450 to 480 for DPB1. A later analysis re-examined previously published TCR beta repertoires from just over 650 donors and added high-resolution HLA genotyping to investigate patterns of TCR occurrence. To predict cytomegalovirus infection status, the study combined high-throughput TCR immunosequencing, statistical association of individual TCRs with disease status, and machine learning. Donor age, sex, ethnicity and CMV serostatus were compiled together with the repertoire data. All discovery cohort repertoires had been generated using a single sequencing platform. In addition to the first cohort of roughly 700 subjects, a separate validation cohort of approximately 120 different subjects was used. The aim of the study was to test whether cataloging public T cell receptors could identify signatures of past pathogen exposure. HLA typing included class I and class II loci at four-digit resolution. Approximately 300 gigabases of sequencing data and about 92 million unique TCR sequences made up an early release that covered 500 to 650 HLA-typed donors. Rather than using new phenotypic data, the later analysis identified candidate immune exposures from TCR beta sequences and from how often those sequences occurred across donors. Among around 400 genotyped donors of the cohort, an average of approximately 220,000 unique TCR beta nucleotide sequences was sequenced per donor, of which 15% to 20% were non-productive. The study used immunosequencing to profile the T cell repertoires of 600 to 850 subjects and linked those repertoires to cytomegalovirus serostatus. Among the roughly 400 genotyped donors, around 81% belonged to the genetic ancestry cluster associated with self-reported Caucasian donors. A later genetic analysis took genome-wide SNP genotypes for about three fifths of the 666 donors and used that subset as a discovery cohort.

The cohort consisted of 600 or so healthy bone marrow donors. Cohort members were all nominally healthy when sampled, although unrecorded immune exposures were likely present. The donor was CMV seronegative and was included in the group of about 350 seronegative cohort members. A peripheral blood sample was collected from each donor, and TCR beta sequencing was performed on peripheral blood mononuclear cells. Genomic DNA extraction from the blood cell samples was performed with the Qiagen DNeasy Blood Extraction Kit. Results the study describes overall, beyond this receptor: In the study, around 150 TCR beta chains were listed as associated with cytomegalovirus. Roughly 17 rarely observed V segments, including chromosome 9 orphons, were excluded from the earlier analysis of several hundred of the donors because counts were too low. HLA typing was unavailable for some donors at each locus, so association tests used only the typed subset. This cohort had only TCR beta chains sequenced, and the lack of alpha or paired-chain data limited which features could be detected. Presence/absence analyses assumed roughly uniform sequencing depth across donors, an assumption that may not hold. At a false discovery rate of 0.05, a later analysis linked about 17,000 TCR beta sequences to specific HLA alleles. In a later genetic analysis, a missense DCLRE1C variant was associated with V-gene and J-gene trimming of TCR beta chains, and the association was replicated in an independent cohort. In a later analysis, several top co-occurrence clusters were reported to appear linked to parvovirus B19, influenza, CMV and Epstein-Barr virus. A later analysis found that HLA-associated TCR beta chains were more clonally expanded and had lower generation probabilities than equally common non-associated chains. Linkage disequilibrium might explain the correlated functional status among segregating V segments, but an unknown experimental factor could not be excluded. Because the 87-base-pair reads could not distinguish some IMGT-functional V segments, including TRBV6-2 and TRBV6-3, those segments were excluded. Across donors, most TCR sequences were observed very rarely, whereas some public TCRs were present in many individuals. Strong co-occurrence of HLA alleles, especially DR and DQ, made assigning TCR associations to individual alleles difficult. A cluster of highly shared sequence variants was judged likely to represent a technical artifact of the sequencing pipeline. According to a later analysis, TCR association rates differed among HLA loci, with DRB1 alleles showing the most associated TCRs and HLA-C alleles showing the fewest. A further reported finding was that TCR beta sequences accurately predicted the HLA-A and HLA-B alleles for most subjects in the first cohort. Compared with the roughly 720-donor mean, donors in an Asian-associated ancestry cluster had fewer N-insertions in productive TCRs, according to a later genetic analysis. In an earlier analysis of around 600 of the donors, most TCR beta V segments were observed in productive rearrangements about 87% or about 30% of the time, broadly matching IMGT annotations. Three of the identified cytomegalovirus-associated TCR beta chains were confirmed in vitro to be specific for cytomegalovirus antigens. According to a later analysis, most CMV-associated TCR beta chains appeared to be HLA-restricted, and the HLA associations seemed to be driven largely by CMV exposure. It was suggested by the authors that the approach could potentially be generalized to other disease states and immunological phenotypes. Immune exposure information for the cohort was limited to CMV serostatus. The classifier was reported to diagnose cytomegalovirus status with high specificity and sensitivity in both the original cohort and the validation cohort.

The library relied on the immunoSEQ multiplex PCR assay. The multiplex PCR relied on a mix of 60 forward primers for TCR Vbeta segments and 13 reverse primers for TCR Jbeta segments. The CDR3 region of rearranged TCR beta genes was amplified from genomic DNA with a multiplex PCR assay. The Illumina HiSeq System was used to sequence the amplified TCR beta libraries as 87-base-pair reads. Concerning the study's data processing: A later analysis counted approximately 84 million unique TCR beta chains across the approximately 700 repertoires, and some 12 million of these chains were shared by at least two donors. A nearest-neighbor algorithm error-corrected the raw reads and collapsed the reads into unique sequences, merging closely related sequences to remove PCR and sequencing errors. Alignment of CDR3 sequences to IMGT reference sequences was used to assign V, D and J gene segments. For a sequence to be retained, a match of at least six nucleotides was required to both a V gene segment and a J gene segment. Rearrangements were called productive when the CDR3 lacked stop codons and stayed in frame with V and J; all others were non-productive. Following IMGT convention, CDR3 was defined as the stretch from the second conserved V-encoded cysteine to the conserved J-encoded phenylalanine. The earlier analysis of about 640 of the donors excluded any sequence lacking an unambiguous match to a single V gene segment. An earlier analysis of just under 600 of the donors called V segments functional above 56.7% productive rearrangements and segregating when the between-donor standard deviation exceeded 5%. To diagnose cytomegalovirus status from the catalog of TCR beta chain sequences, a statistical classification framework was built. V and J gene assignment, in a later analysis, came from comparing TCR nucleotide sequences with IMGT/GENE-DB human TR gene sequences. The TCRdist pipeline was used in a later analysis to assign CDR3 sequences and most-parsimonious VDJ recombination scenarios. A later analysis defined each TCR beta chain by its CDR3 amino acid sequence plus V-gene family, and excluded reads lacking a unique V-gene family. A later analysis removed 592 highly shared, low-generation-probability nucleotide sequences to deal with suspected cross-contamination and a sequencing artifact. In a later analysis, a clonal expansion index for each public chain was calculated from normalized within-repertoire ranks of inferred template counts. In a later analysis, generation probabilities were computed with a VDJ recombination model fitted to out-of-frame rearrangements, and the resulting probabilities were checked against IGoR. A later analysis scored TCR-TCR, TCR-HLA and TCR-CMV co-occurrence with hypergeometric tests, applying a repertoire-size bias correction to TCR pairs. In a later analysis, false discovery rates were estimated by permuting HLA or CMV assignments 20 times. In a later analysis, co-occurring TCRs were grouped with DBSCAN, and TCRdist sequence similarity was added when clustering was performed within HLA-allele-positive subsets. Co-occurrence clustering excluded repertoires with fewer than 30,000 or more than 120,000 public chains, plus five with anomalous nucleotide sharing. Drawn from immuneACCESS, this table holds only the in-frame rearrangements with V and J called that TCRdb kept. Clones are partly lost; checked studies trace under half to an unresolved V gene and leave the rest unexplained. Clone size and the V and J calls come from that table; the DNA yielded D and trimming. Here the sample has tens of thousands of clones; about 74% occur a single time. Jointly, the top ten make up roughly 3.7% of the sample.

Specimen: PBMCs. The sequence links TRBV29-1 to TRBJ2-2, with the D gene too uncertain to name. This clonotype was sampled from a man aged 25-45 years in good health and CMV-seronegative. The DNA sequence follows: TGCAGCGTCCATCTTGGCGGGAACACCGGGGAGCTGTTTTTT. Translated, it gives CSVHLGGNTGELFF.